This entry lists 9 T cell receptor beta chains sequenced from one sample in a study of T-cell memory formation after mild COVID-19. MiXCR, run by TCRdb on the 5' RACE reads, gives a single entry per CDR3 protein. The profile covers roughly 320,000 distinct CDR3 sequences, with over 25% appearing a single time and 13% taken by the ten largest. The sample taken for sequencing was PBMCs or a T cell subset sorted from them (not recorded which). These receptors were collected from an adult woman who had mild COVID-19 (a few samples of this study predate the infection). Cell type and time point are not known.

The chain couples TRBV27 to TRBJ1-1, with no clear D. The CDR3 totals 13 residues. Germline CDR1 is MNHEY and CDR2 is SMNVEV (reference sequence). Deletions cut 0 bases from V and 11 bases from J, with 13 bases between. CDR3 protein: CASSLSSLGSAFF. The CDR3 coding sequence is TGTGCCAGCAGTTTATCGAGTTTAGGGTCGGCTTTCTTT.

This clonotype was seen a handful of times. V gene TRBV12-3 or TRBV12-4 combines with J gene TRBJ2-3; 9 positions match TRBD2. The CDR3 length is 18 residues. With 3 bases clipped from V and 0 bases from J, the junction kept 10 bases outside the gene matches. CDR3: CASSLSAGGMTSTDTQYF. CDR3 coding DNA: TGTGCCAGCAGTTTGTCGGCGGGAGGGATGACTAGCACAGATACGCAGTATTTT.

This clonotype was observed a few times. The CDR3 is CASSQIGRTAKGGKNIQYF. The CDR3 DNA reads as TGCGCCAGCAGCCAGATCGGAAGGACGGCCAAGGGTGGCAAAAACATTCAGTACTTC. The genes are TRBV4-1 and TRBJ2-4; unclear D gene. Trimming cost V 3 bases and J 3 bases, with 24 bases left between them. CDR1 is MGHRA, CDR2 YSYEKL, per germline. This CDR3 has 19 residues.

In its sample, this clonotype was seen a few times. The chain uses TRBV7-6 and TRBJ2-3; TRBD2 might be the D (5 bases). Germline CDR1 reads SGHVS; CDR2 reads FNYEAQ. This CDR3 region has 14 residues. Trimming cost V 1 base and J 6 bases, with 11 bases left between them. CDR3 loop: CASSLGRDGDTQYF. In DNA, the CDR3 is TGTGCCAGCAGCTTAGGACGGGATGGGGATACGCAGTATTTT.

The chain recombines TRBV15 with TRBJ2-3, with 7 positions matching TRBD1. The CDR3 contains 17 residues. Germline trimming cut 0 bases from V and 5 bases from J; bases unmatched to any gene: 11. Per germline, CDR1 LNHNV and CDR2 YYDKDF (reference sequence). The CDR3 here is CATSRDPSGAGGDTQYF. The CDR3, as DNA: TGTGCCACCAGCAGAGATCCTAGTGGGGCAGGGGGAGATACGCAGTATTTT.

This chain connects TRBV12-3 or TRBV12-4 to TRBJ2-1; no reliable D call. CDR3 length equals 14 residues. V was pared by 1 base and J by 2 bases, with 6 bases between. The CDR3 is CASSLVGTYNEQFF. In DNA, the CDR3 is TGTGCCAGCAGTTTAGTGGGGACCTACAATGAGCAGTTCTTC.

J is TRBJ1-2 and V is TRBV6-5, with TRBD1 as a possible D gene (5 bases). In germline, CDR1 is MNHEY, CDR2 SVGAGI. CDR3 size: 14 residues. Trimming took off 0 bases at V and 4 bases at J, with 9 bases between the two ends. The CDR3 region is CASSYSTGGYGYTF. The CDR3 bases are TGTGCCAGCAGTTACTCGACGGGGGGCTATGGCTACACCTTC.

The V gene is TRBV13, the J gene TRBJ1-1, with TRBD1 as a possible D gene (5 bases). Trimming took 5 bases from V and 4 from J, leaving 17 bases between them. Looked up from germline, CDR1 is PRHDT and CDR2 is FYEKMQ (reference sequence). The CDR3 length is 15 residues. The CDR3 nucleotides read TGTGCCAGCAGCCAAAAGGGGTTGGCGGGCACTGAAGCTTTCTTT. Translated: CASSQKGLAGTEAFF. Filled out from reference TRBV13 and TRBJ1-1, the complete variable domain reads AAGVIQSPRHLIKEKRETATLKCYPIPRHDTVYWYQQGPGQDPQFLISFYEKMQSDKGSIPDRFSAQQFSDYHSELNMSSLELGDSALYFCASSQKGLAGTEAFFGQGTRLTVV.

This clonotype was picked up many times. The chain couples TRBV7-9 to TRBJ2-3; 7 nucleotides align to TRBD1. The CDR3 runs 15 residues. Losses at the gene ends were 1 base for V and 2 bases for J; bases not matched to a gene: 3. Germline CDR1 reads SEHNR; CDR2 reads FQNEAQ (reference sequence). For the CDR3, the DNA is TGTGCCAGCAGCTTAGTGGGACAGCCCACAGATACGCAGTATTTT. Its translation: CASSLVGQPTDTQYF.